The rows below give T cell receptor beta chains drawn from one sample of a study of blood T cell repertoires in COVID-19. The assay was immunoSEQ multiplex PCR, and TCRdb's table has in-frame clones only and misses some. The table records about 58,000 clones, 89% of them present only once. The sequenced sample consisted of peripheral blood. Receptor source: a woman aged 60 to 75 with active COVID-19. CDR3s include the opening cysteine and the closing phenylalanine or tryptophan. D genes are given only for firm matches. Only part of the rows carry a size: once, few, many, or a class if the clone is expanded.

d_call,clone_size,v_call,j_call,cdr3_nt,cdr3_aa
-,-,TRBV6-1,TRBJ2-1,TGTGCCAGCAGTGAGTTGCTTGTGGGCGGGGGCTTCCCTGGTGAGCAGTTCTTC,CASSELLVGGGFPGEQFF
-,-,TRBV11-1,TRBJ2-4,TGTGCCAGCAGTCCCGGACAGAGTATAGCCAAAAACATTCAGTACTTC,CASSPGQSIAKNIQYF
-,-,TRBV5-4,TRBJ2-3,TGTGCCAGCAGCCAATCGAACTCCTTGACAGATACGCAGTATTTT,CASSQSNSLTDTQYF
TRBD2,-,TRBV11-2,TRBJ2-5,TGTGCCAGCAGCTTGATCGGGGGGAGAGAGACCCAGTACTTC,CASSLIGGRETQYF
TRBD1,once,TRBV5-4,TRBJ2-7,TGTGCCAGCAGCTTGGGAGGGGGACAGGGTGCCTACGAGCAGTACTTC,CASSLGGGQGAYEQYF
TRBD1,-,TRBV29-1,TRBJ2-7,TGCAGCGTTGAGGGGACAGGGGGCTCCGAGCAGTACTTC,CSVEGTGGSEQYF
-,-,TRBV7-2,TRBJ2-7,TGTGCCAGCAGCATGTCGGGGGCCTACGAGCAGTACTTC,CASSMSGAYEQYF
-,-,TRBV2,TRBJ2-3,TGTGCCAGCAGAGCACTGCGGGCTCGAAGAGTCCTTAGCACAGATACGCAGTATTTT,CASRALRARRVLSTDTQYF
-,-,TRBV5-1,TRBJ2-2,TGCGCCAGCGCCCCCGGACTATATAACACCGGGGAGCTGTTTTTT,CASAPGLYNTGELFF
TRBD2,-,TRBV6-5,TRBJ2-1,TGTGCCAGCAGTTACAATAGCGGGGGTTTTGAGTTCTTC,CASSYNSGGFEFF
TRBD2,few,TRBV4-2,TRBJ2-6,TGTGCCAGCAGCCAAGTCGGACTAGCGGGGGCCTCCTCTGGGGCCAACGTCCTGACTTTC,CASSQVGLAGASSGANVLTF
TRBD1,-,TRBV6-5,TRBJ2-3,TGTGCCGGGGAAGGACAGGGAAGCACAGATACGCAGTATTTT,CAGEGQGSTDTQYF
-,-,TRBV24-1,TRBJ1-2,TGTGCCACCAGTGCCACAGGGTACGGCTACACCTTC,CATSATGYGYTF
-,-,TRBV12-3/TRBV12-4,TRBJ1-1,TGTGCCAGCAGTTGGCGGGGGAACACTGAAGCTTTCTTT,CASSWRGNTEAFF
TRBD1,-,TRBV25-1,TRBJ1-2,TGTGCCAGCAGTGAATTTGGCGGGACAGGGGCGGATGGCTACACCTTC,CASSEFGGTGADGYTF
-,-,TRBV6-5,TRBJ2-1,TGTGCCAGCAGTCTGGGGCAGTACAATGAGCAGTTCTTC,CASSLGQYNEQFF
TRBD1,few,TRBV6-5,TRBJ2-5,TGTGCCATAGGGACAGGGGCGGATCAGGAGACCCAGTACTTC,CAIGTGADQETQYF
TRBD1,-,TRBV6-1,TRBJ1-6,TGTGCCAGCAGTGACAGGGGGATCGATAATTCACCCCTCCACTTT,CASSDRGIDNSPLHF
TRBD1,few,TRBV4-3,TRBJ1-6,TGCGCCAGCAGCCTTGGGACAGGGGACTTCACCCTCCACTTT,CASSLGTGDFTLHF
-,-,TRBV4-1,TRBJ1-5,TGCGCCAGCAGCCAAGGGTACAGGGCCTCCGCCCAGCATTTT,CASSQGYRASAQHF
-,-,TRBV9,TRBJ1-5,TGTGCCAGCAGCGTAACAGGGAGGGGTCAGCCCCAGCATTTT,CASSVTGRGQPQHF
TRBD2,-,TRBV4-3,TRBJ2-7,TGCGCCAGCAGCCAAGAAGGACTAGCTGCCTACGAGCAGTACTTC,CASSQEGLAAYEQYF
-,-,TRBV7-2,TRBJ1-5,TGTGCCAGCAGCCAGCAGGCCGGCAATCAGCCCCAGCATTTT,CASSQQAGNQPQHF
TRBD1,-,TRBV9,TRBJ1-4,TGTGCCAGCAGCCCAGGGGGTACGGTGAATGAAAAACTGTTTTTT,CASSPGGTVNEKLFF
TRBD1,-,TRBV24-1,TRBJ2-3,TGTGCCACCAGTGACCCTAGACAGGGGAGGACAGATACGCAGTATTTT,CATSDPRQGRTDTQYF
TRBD2,-,TRBV12-3/TRBV12-4,TRBJ2-7,TGTGCCAGCAGCTCAGGACTAGCGGGGCAGTACTTC,CASSSGLAGQYF
-,once,TRBV7-9,TRBJ2-5,TGTGCCAGCAGCCTCAGATTTGAGACCCAGTACTTC,CASSLRFETQYF
-,-,TRBV18,TRBJ1-2,TGTGCCAGCTCACCGCTCTCCGGCAGGTCCGGGGACTATGGCTACACCTTC,CASSPLSGRSGDYGYTF
TRBD2,-,TRBV9,TRBJ2-1,TGTGCCAGCAGCGTCCTAGCGGGGCGTTACAATGAGCAGTTCTTC,CASSVLAGRYNEQFF
-,-,TRBV4-1,TRBJ1-4,TGCGCCAGCAGCCAAGGACCCCCAGGGGCGATATCGTTGGAAAAACTGTTTTTT,CASSQGPPGAISLEKLFF
-,-,TRBV7-2,TRBJ2-5,TGTGCCAGCAGCTTAGATATCGCCCCGGGGACCCAGTACTTC,CASSLDIAPGTQYF
-,-,TRBV6-1,TRBJ2-7,TGTGCCAGCAGTTCGACAGACAGCTACGAGCAGTACTTC,CASSSTDSYEQYF
-,-,TRBV5-4,TRBJ2-7,TGTGCCAGCAGCGATATCGGAGGTGGGGAGCAGTACTTC,CASSDIGGGEQYF
TRBD1,-,TRBV3-1/TRBV3-2,TRBJ1-5,TGTGCCAGCAGCCAACAGGGACAGATCTACCAGCATTTT,CASSQQGQIYQHF
TRBD2,-,TRBV30,TRBJ2-7,TGTGCCTGGCGCCTAGCGGGGGGTAACGAGCAGTACTTC,CAWRLAGGNEQYF
TRBD2,-,TRBV10-1,TRBJ2-1,TGCGCCAGCAGTGAAGCGGGGGGGCTGTTCTTC,CASSEAGGLFF
-,-,TRBV19,TRBJ1-2,TGTGCCAGTAGTAGACGGGAAAACTATGGCTACACCTTC,CASSRRENYGYTF
TRBD1,-,TRBV12-3/TRBV12-4,TRBJ1-5,TGTGCCAGCAGGACAGGGGCTATAGGGCCCCAGCATTTT,CASRTGAIGPQHF
-,-,TRBV11-2,TRBJ2-3,TGTGCCAGCAGCTTAGACCGAGGGGATACGCAGTATTTT,CASSLDRGDTQYF
-,-,TRBV19,TRBJ2-7,TGTGCCAGTAGTCCGACTAGACCCGCCTACGAGCAGTACTTC,CASSPTRPAYEQYF